A single sample is the source of the 12 T cell receptor beta chains below, sequenced in a study of metastatic and nonmetastatic thyroid tumors. TCRdb recomputed clones from the PCR reads via MiXCR. Of about 6,600 clones in the sample, around 35% were seen once. No treatment of any kind had been given to any patient before thyroid surgery. Sequenced sample: adjacent normal tissue. These receptors all stem from a female donor with papillary thyroid cancer or a benign thyroid nodule (not recorded which). Some clones in this sample may be carry-over from other donors' samples.

The V call is TRBV7-2, the J call TRBJ2-7; D is uncertain. Germline CDR1 is SGHTA and CDR2 is FQGNSA. The length of the CDR3 is 15 residues. V was trimmed by 6 bases and J by 1 base, leaving 16 bases between them. The CDR3 nucleotides are TGTGCCAGCAGACAAACTACGGGTGGATCCTACGAGCAGTACTTC. Protein: CASRQTTGGSYEQYF.

The chain recombines TRBV20-1 with TRBJ2-7; 10 bases are a match to TRBD1. The CDR3 length is 14 residues. The V and J ends lost 3 bases and 6 bases, in that order; junction bases with no gene match: 8. CDR1 and CDR2 from the germline V gene are DFQATT and SNEGSKA (reference sequence). The CDR3 here is CSARTGDRGSEQYF. The CDR3 DNA is TGCAGTGCTAGGACCGGGGACAGGGGTTCCGAGCAGTACTTC.

V is TRBV6-2 or TRBV6-3 and J is TRBJ2-3; 8 bases line up with TRBD2. This CDR3 region has 15 residues. Germline loops: CDR1 MNHEY, CDR2 SVGEGT. V dropped 6 bases and J dropped 4; count of bases not matched to a gene: 9. CDR3 nucleotide sequence: TGTGCCAGCAGCAACTTCGGGAGGGGTTCAGATACGCAGTATTTT. It is translated as CASSNFGRGSDTQYF.

The sample holds a few counts of this clone. The chain joins TRBV7-8 to TRBJ1-2; D gene uncertain. V was shortened by 5 bases and J by 5 bases, with 9 bases between the two germline ends. Germline CDR1 and CDR2: SGHVS and FQNEAQ. The CDR3 is made up of 12 amino acids. In DNA form, the CDR3 reads TGTGCCAGCAGCGGGTGCCAGTATGGCTACACCTTC. Residues: CASSGCQYGYTF.

In its sample, this clone was seen a few times. The chain has TRBV24-1 and TRBJ2-7; 7 bases fit TRBD2. V shed 8 bases, J shed 1 base, and the junction held 13 bases outside the gene matches. This CDR3 spans 16 amino acids. Per germline, CDR1 KGHDR and CDR2 SFDVKD. CDR3 protein: CATNPRYVGGSYEQYF. CDR3 nucleotide sequence: TGTGCCACCAATCCAAGATACGTGGGGGGGTCCTACGAGCAGTACTTC.

This clone was observed a handful of times. The V call is TRBV6-1, the J call TRBJ1-3, with TRBD1 identical over 7 bases. Germline CDR1 reads MNHNS; CDR2 reads SASEGT. The CDR3 is made up of 14 amino acids. Trimming took 9 bases from V and 2 from J; bases not matched to a gene: 7. CDR3 residues: CASFRQGTGNTIYF. The DNA of the CDR3 is TGTGCCAGTTTTCGACAGGGCACTGGAAACACCATATATTTT.

The rearrangement joins TRBV6-6 to TRBJ1-2; D gene ambiguous. V shed 2 bases and J shed 2 bases, with 6 bases lying between them. Germline CDR1 reads MNHNY; CDR2 reads SVGAGI (reference sequence). The CDR3 runs 13 residues. CDR3: CASSYGRNYGYTF. CDR3 in DNA: TGTGCCAGCAGTTACGGGCGGAACTATGGCTACACCTTC.

This clone was seen a handful of times. This chain links TRBV2 with TRBJ1-5; D is ambiguous. V lost 5 bases, J lost 0 bases, and 11 bases lay in between. Looked up from germline, CDR1 is SNHLY and CDR2 is FYNNEI. This CDR3 has 15 amino acids. Here the CDR3 DNA reads TGTGCCAGCAGTCGTAGAAGAGATAGCAATCAGCCCCAGCATTTT. Its translation is CASSRRRDSNQPQHF.

J is TRBJ1-5 and V is TRBV11-2; a possible D gene is TRBD1 (6 bases). V gave up 4 bases and J gave up 5 bases, with 21 bases separating them. Germline assignment: CDR1 SGHAT and CDR2 FQNNGV. The CDR3 covers 17 residues. Written as DNA, the CDR3 is TGTGCCAGCAGCTCCGGGACACTCCCTTTCTCCCATCAGCCCCAGCATTTT. It is translated as CASSSGTLPFSHQPQHF. The full variable domain, completed using reference TRBV11-2 and TRBJ1-5, is EAGVAQSPRYKIIEKRQSVAFWCNPISGHATLYWYQQILGQGPKLLIQFQNNGVVDDSQLPKDRFSAERLKGVDSTLKIQPAKLEDSAVYLCASSSGTLPFSHQPQHFGDGTRLSIL.

This chain joins TRBV6-1 and TRBJ2-1; maybe TRBD2 (5 bases). V was pared by 3 bases and J by 8 bases, with 11 bases between. The germline V gene has CDR1 MNHNS and CDR2 SASEGT. The CDR3 has 13 amino acids. This chain's CDR3 is CASSDLRRDEQFF. The CDR3, as DNA: TGTGCCAGCAGTGATTTGCGGCGGGATGAGCAGTTCTTC.

This clone was picked up one time. The rearrangement links TRBV9 to TRBJ2-1; D perhaps matches TRBD1 (7 bases). V shed 4 bases and J shed 7 bases, with 21 bases lying between them. This CDR3 is 16 amino acids long. CDR1 is SGDLS, CDR2 YYNGEE, per germline. CDR3 coding DNA: TGTGCCAGCAGCCGGGACCTACCAGGGGGGTCAAATGAGCAGTTCTTC. Translated, it gives CASSRDLPGGSNEQFF.

J is TRBJ2-7 and V is TRBV5-1; D assignment may be TRBD1 or TRBD2 (5 bases each). Per germline, CDR1 SGHRS and CDR2 YFSETQ. V was pared by 4 bases and J by 3 bases, with 8 bases between. The CDR3 is made up of 12 amino acids. CDR3 loop: CASSLRGYEQYF. CDR3 sequence (DNA): TGCGCCAGCAGCCTGAGGGGCTACGAGCAGTACTTC.